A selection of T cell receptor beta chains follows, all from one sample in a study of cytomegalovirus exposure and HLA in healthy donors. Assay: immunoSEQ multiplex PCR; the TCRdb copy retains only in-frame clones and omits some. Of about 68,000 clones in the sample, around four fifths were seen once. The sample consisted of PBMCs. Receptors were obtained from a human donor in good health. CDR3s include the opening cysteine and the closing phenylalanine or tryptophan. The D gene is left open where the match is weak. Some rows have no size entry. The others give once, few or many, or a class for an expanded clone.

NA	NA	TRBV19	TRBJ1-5	TGTGCCAGTAGTATCATCGGTCGCTCGCTCAATCAGCCCCAGCATTTT	CASSIIGRSLNQPQHF
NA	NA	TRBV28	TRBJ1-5	TGTGCCAGCAGTTTTGGTGGTGCGGGGCAGCCCCAGCATTTT	CASSFGGAGQPQHF
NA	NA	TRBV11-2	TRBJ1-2	TGTGCCAGCAGCTTAAACCGCAGGGGTCTTTATGGCTACACCTTC	CASSLNRRGLYGYTF
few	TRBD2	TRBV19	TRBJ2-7	TGTGCCAGTAGTCAGACTAGCGGGCAAACCTACGAGCAGTACTTC	CASSQTSGQTYEQYF
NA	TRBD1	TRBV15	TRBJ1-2	TGTGCCACCAGCAGAGATCTGGACAGGGGGTTTGGCTACACCTTC	CATSRDLDRGFGYTF
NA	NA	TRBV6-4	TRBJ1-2	TGTGCCAGCAGTGCGGCAGGGGACTATGGCTACACCTTC	CASSAAGDYGYTF
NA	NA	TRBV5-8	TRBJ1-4	TGTGCCAGCAGCATCCAACAGGTTCGGGGGACTGAAAAACTGTTTTTT	CASSIQQVRGTEKLFF
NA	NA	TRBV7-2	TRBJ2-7	TGTGCCAGCAGCTTAGGACGGAGCTCCTACGAGCAGTACTTC	CASSLGRSSYEQYF
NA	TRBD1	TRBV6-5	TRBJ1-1	TGTGCCAGCAGCTACCGACAGGGCGGAACTGAAGCTTTCTTT	CASSYRQGGTEAFF
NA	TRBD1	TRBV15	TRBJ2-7	TGTGCCACCAGCAGTTCGGGACAGACGTCCTACGAGCAGTACTTC	CATSSSGQTSYEQYF
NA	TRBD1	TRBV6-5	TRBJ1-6	TGTGCCAGCAGCCGACAGGGGGTCAATTCACCCCTCCACTTT	CASSRQGVNSPLHF
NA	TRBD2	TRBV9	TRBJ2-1	TGTGCCAGCAGCGTTACAGCGGGAATCAATGAGCAGTTCTTC	CASSVTAGINEQFF
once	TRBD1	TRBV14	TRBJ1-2	TGTGCCAGCAGCCACCGAAGACAGGGGTCCGGAGGCTACACCTTC	CASSHRRQGSGGYTF
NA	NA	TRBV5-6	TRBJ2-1	TGTGCCAGCAGCTTGTCCGGGGGTGAAGAGCAGTTCTTC	CASSLSGGEEQFF
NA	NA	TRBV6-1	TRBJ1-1	TGTGCCAGCAGTGAAACTGACTTGGAAGCTTTCTTT	CASSETDLEAFF
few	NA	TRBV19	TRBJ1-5	TGTGCCAGCAGATCGGGGGGAGTATCGCCCCAGCATTTT	CASRSGGVSPQHF
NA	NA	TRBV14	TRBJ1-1	TGTGCCAGCAGCCAAGAATCATCCGGGAACACTGAAGCTTTCTTT	CASSQESSGNTEAFF
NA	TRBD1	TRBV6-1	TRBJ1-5	TGTGCCAGCAGAGAAGGACAGGGGGGTCAGCCCCAGCATTTT	CASREGQGGQPQHF
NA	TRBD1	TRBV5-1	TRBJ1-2	TGCGCCAGCAGCACCTACAGGGGTGGCTACACCTTC	CASSTYRGGYTF
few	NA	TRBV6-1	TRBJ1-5	TGTGCCAGCAGTGAGAGCAGGGGAGGCAATCAGCCCCAGCATTTT	CASSESRGGNQPQHF
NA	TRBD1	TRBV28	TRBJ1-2	TGTGCCAGCAGTGTCCCGGGACAGGGCATCTATGGCTACACCTTC	CASSVPGQGIYGYTF
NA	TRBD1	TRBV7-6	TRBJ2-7	TGTGCCAGCAGCTTAGACAGGGGGCCCTACGAGCAGTACTTC	CASSLDRGPYEQYF
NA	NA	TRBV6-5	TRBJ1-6	TGTGCCAGCAGTTCTTACAGGGACTCACCCCTCCACTTT	CASSSYRDSPLHF
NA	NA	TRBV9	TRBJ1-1	TGTGCCAGCAGCGTAGTTTCGAGCGTTCAGAACACTGAAGCTTTCTTT	CASSVVSSVQNTEAFF
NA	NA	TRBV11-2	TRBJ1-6	TGTGCCAGCAGTTCAAACACAGGTCTCTCACCCCTCCACTTT	CASSSNTGLSPLHF
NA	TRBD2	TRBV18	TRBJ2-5	TGTGCCAGCTCACCTGCCGGGACTAGCGGGGGACAAGAGACCCAGTACTTC	CASSPAGTSGGQETQYF
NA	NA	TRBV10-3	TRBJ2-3	TGTGCCATCAGGAAGAGACAGTTCTCCAGCACAGATACGCAGTATTTT	CAIRKRQFSSTDTQYF
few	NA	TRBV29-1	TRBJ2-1	TGCAGCGTTGAAGAGGTACAGAGCTCCTACAATGAGCAGTTCTTC	CSVEEVQSSYNEQFF
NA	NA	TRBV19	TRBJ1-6	TGTGCCAGTAGTACGCAGGGGTTTGGGTCCTCACCCCTCCACTTT	CASSTQGFGSSPLHF
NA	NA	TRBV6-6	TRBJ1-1	TGTGCCAGCAGCACACTCAGGGGAACTGAAGCTTTCTTT	CASSTLRGTEAFF
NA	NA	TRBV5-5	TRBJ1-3	TGTGCCAGCAGACCAACCGGGCGGGGCATCTCTGGAAACACCATATATTTT	CASRPTGRGISGNTIYF
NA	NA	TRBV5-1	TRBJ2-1	TGCGCCAGCAGGCAAGAGTACAATGAGCAGTTCTTC	CASRQEYNEQFF
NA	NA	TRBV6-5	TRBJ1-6	TGTGCCAGCAGTTACGGAGGGCAGAGGGATTCACCCCTCCACTTT	CASSYGGQRDSPLHF
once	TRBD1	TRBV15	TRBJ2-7	TGTGCCACCAGCAGGTCCGGACAGGGCTACGAGCAGTACTTC	CATSRSGQGYEQYF
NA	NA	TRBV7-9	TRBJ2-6	TGTGCCAGCAGCCATTCTACTGGGGCCAACGTCCTGACTTTC	CASSHSTGANVLTF
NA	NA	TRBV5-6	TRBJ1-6	TGTGCCAGCAGCTTGGGGGCATCACCCCTCCACTTT	CASSLGASPLHF
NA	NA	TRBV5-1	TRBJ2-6	TGCGCCAGCGGAAGACAGACACTGTCTGGGGCCAACGTCCTGACTTTC	CASGRQTLSGANVLTF
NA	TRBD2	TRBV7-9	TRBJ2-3	TGTTCCAGCAGCTTTAGTAGCGGGACAGATACGCAGTATTTT	CSSSFSSGTDTQYF
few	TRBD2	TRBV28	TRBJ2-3	TGTGCCAGCCACACTTGGGCTAGCGGACACCCATCTAGCACAGATACGCAGTATTTT	CASHTWASGHPSSTDTQYF
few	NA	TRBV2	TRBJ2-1	TGTGCCAGCAGTGACTCCTTTTTAGCGGAAACTTACAATGAGCAGTTCTTC	CASSDSFLAETYNEQFF
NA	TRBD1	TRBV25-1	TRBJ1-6	TGTGCCAGCAGTCCCCGGACAGGGTTTTCACCCCTCCACTTT	CASSPRTGFSPLHF
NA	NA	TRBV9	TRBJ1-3	TGTGCCAGCAGCGTAATGGGCGCTGGAAACACCATATATTTT	CASSVMGAGNTIYF
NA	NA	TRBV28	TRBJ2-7	TGTGCCAGCAGTTTTCCAGGAGGTAGCAACGAGCAGTACTTC	CASSFPGGSNEQYF
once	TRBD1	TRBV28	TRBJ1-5	TGTGCCAGCAGAACAGGGGGCGAACCTAAGCATTTT	CASRTGGEPKHF
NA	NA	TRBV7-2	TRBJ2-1	TGTGCCAGCAGCTTAAACAACTACAATGAGCAGTTCTTC	CASSLNNYNEQFF
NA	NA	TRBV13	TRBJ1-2	TGTGCCAGCAGCTTAGACTTTTCAGAGGAAGGCTACACCTTC	CASSLDFSEEGYTF
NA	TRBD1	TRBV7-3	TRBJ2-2	TGTGCCAGCAGCTTGAACAGGGGTGACGGGGAGCTGTTTTTT	CASSLNRGDGELFF
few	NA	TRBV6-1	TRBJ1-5	TGTGCCAGCAGTGAGGGGGGGGGCAATCAGCCCCAGCATTTT	CASSEGGGNQPQHF
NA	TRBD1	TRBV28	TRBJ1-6	TGTGCCAGCGGATCTGGGACAGCCAATTCACCCCTCCACTTT	CASGSGTANSPLHF
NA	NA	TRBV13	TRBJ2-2	TGTGCCAGCAGCTTAGCTAGCCAAGGGAACACCGGGGAGCTGTTTTTT	CASSLASQGNTGELFF
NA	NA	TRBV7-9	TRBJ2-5	TGTGCCAGCAGCCCAGGGGTAGGGAGAGAGACCCAGTACTTC	CASSPGVGRETQYF
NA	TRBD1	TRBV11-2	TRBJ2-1	TGTGCCAGCAGCTTATTGGGACAGGGGCAGTTCTTC	CASSLLGQGQFF
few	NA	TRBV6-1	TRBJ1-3	TGTGCCAGCACCCCCCAGGGAAAAAACACCATATATTTT	CASTPQGKNTIYF
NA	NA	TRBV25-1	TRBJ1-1	TGTGCCAGCAGTGACGCACAGACTACGAACACTGAAGCTTTCTTT	CASSDAQTTNTEAFF
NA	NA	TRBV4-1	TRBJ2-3	TGCGCCAGCAGCCCCGGGACTCTTAGCACAGATACGCAGTATTTT	CASSPGTLSTDTQYF
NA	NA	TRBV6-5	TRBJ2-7	TGTGCCAGCAGTTACTCGACAGGGAGGCGGTACGAGCAGTACTTC	CASSYSTGRRYEQYF
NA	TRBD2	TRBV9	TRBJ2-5	TGTGCCAGCAGCAAGGGACTAGCGGGGGGGACGGTGACCCAGTACTTC	CASSKGLAGGTVTQYF
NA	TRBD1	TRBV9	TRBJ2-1	TGTGCCAGCAGCGCCCGGGACAGGGGTGTAAATGAGCAGTTCTTC	CASSARDRGVNEQFF
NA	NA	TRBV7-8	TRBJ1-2	TGTGCCAGCAGCCCGGACAGATATGGCTACACCTTC	CASSPDRYGYTF